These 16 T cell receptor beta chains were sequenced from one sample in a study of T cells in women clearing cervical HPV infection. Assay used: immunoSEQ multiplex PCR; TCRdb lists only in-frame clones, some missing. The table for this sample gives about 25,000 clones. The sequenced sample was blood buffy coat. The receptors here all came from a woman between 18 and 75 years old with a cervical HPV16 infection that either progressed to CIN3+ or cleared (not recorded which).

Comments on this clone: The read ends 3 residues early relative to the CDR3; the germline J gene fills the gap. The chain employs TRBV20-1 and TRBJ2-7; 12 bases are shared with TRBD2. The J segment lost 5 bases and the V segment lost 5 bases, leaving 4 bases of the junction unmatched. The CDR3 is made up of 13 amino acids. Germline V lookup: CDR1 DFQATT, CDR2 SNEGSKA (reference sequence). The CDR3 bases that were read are TGCAGTGCTGCTAGCGGGGGGGACCACGAG. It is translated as CSAASGGDHE. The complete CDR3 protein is CSAASGGDHEQYF.

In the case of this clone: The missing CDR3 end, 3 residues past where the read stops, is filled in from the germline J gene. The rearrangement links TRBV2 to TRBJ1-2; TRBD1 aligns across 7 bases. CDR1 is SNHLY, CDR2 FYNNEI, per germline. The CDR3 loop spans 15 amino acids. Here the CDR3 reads CASSEKQGVFTGYTF. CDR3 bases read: TGTGCCAGCAGTGAGAAGCAGGGGGTGTTTACGGGC.

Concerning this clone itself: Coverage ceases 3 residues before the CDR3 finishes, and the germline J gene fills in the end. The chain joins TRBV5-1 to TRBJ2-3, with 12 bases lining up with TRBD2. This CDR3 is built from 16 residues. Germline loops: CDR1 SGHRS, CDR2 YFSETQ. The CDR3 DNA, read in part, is TGCGCCAGCAGTTCTGGACTAGCGGGGCCACAAGAGACG. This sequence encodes CASSSGLAGPQET. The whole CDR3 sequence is CASSSGLAGPQETQYF.

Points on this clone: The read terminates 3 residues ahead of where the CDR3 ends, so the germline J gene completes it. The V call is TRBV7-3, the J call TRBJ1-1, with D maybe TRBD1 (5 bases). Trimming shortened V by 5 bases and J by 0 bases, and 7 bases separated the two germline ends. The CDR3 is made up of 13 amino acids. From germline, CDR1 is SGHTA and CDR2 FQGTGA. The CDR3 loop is CASSQGMNTEAFF. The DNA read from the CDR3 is TGTGCCAGCAGCCAGGGAATGAACACTGAA.

CDR3 sequence reads: CASSIGTGGNGSPLFF. The covered CDR3 bases are TGTGCCAGTAGTATCGGGACAGGGGGAAACGGTTCACCG. The V gene is TRBV19, the J gene TRBJ2-2; 11 nucleotides match TRBD1. The read ends 3 residues shy of where the CDR3 ends; the end is completed using the germline J gene. The CDR3 consists of 16 residues. Germline V gene data show CDR1 as LNHDA and CDR2 as SQIVND (reference sequence).

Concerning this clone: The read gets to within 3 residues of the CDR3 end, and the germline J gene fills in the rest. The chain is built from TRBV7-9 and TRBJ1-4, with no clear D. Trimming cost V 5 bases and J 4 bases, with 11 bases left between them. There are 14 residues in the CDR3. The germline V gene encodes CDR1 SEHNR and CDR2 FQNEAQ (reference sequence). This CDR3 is CASSANEVNEKLFF. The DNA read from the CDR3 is TGTGCCAGCAGCGCCAACGAGGTTAATGAAAAA. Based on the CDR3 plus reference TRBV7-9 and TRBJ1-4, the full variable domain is DTGVSQNPRHKITKRGQNVTFRCDPISEHNRLYWYRQTLGQGPEFLTYFQNEAQLEKSRLLSDRFSAERPKGSFSTLEIQRTEQGDSAMYLCASSANEVNEKLFFGSGTQLSVL.

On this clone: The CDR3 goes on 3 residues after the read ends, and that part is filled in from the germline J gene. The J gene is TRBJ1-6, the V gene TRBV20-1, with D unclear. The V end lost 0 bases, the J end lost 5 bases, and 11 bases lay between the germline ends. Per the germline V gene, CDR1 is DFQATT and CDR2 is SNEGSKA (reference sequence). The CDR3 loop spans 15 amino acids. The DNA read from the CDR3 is TGCAGTGCTAGAGATCTGTCAGGTGATAATTCACCC. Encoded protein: CSARDLSGDNSP. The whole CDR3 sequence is CSARDLSGDNSPLHF.

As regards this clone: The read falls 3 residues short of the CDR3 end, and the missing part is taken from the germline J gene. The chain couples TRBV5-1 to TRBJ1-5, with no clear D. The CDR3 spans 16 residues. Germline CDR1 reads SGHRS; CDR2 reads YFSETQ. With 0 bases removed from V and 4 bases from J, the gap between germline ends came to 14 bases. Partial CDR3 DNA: TGCGCCAGCAGCTTGGAAGGCGGAATAGCAAATCAGCCC. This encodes CASSLEGGIANQP. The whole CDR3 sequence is CASSLEGGIANQPQHF.

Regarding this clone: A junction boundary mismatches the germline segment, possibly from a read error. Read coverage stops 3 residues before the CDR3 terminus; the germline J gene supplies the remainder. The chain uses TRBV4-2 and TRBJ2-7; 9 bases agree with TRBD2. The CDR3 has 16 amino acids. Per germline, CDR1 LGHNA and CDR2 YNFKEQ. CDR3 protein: CASSQEGGGGNYEQYF. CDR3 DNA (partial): TGCGCCAGCAGCCAAGAGGGCGGGGGGGGAAACTACGAG.

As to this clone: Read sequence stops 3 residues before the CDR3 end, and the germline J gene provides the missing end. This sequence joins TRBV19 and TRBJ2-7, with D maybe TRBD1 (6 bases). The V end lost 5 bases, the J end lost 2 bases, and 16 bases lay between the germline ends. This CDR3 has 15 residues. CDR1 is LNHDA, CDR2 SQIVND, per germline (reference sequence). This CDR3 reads CASSPRAGAPYEQYF. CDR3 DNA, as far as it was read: TGTGCCAGTAGTCCCCGGGCAGGGGCCCCCTACGAG.

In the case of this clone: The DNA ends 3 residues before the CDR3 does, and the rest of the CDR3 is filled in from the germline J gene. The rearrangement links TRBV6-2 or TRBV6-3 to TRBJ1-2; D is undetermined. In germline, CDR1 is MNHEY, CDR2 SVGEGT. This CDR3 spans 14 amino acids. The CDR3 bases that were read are TGTGCCAGCAGTTACCGGACTAGCTCCTACGAC. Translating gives CASSYRTSSYD. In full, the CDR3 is CASSYRTSSYDYTF.

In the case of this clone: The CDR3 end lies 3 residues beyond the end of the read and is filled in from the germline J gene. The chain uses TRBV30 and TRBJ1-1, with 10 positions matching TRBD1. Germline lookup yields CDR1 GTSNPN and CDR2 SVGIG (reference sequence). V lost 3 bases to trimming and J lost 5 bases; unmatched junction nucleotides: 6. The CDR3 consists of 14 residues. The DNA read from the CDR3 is TGTGCCTGGAGCGCTGACAGGGGGCGGACTGAA. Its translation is CAWSADRGRTE. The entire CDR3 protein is CAWSADRGRTEAFF.

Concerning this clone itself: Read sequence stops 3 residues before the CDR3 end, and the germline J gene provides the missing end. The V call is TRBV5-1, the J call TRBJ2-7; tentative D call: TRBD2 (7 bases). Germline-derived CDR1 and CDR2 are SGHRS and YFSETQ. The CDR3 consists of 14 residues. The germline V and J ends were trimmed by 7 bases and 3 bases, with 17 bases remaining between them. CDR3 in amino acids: CASRLGGGIYEQYF. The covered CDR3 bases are TGCGCCAGCCGACTAGGGGGGGGAATCTACGAG.

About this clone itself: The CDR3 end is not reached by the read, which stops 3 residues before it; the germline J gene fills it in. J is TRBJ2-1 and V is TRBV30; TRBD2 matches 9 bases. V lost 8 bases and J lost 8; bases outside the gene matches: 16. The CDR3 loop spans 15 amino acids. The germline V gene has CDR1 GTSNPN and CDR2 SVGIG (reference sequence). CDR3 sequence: CALESGGGAWDEQFF. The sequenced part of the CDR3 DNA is TGTGCCCTGGAATCCGGCGGGGGGGCCTGGGATGAG.

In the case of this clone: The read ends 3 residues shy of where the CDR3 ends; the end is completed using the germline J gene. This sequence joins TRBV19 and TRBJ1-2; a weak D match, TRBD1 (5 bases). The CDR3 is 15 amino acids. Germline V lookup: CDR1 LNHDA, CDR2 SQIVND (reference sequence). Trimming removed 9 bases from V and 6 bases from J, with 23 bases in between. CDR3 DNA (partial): TGTGCCAGCTACAGGAGTGCAGAAATTTATGATGGC. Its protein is CASYRSAEIYDG. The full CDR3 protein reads CASYRSAEIYDGYTF. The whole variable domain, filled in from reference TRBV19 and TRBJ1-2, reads DGGITQSPKYLFRKEGQNVTLSCEQNLNHDAMYWYRQDPGQGLRLIYYSQIVNDFQKGDIAEGYSVSREKKESFPLTVTSAQKNPTAFYLCASYRSAEIYDGYTFGSGTRLTVV.

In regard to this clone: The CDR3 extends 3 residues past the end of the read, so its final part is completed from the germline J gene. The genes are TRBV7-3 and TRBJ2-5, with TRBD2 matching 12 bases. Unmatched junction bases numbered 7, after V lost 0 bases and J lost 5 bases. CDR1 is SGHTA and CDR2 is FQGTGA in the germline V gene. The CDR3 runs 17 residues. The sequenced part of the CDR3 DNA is TGTGCCAGCAGCTTAACGGGCCTAGCGGGGGGGTCGGAGACC. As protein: CASSLTGLAGGSET. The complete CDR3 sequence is CASSLTGLAGGSETQYF.